Included here is one T cell receptor (beta chain) sequence, with context. The data belong to a study of blood T cell repertoires in COVID-19. Background on the study: In each case, the material was cDNA or gDNA derived from T cells, B-cell-depleted T cells, or PBMCs.

With 6 bases removed from V and 4 bases from J, the gap between germline ends came to 12 bases. The CDR3 runs 13 residues. The V gene's germline CDR1 is LGHDT and CDR2 YNNKEL (reference sequence). Here immunoSEQ multiplex PCR was the method, and the copy in TCRdb shows in-frame clones only, minus some. The table has approximately 220,000 clones, 83% seen once; the top ten hold about 5.3%. The sample taken for sequencing was PBMCs or T cells enriched from blood (not recorded which). The chain recombines TRBV3-1 (or the pseudogene TRBV3-2) with TRBJ1-1; weak D call: TRBD1 (6 bases). The source of this sequence is a woman aged 50 to 60 who had been exposed to COVID-19. The CDR3 sequence: CASREGVITEAFF. CDR3 nucleotide sequence: TGTGCCAGCAGAGAGGGGGTAATCACTGAAGCTTTCTTT.